These 14 T cell receptor beta chains were all obtained from the same sample, sequenced in a study of radiation and T cells in renal cell carcinoma. Described time point: baseline pretreatment blood. The sample's treatment: 15 Gy SBRT to primary tumor, nephrectomy 4 weeks later. Some clones are missing from TCRdb's copy, which holds only in-frame ones; the method was immunoSEQ multiplex PCR. The top ten hold under 9.5% of the sample, which has 87,000 or so clones, roughly 90% seen once. Material: blood, obtained from a patient whose treatment included radiotherapy and nephrectomy. All receptors come from a man aged 50-60 years with renal cell carcinoma.

V is TRBV9 and J is TRBJ1-1; possibly TRBD1 for D (6 bases). The CDR3 has 13 amino acids. Germline loops: CDR1 SGDLS, CDR2 YYNGEE. Trimming stripped 4 bases from V and 11 bases from J, with 18 bases between. CDR3 in amino acids: CASSPRTDAAAFF. For the CDR3, the DNA is TGTGCCAGCAGCCCCCGGACAGATGCCGCGGCTTTCTTT.

The chain combines TRBV5-6 with TRBJ2-3; 10 bases align to TRBD2. Trimming removed 5 bases from V and 0 bases from J; junction bases left unmatched: 9. The CDR3 extends over 17 amino acids. Per germline, CDR1 SGHDT and CDR2 YYEEEE. The CDR3 coding sequence is TGTGCCAGCAGACAACTAGCGGGACCTCCTAGCACAGATACGCAGTATTTT. Translated: CASRQLAGPPSTDTQYF. The full variable domain, in which reference TRBV5-6 and TRBJ2-3 provide the parts outside the CDR3, is DAGVTQSPTHLIKTRGQQVTLRCSPKSGHDTVSWYQQALGQGPQFIFQYYEEEERQRGNFPDRFSGHQFPNYSSELNVNALLLGDSALYLCASRQLAGPPSTDTQYFGPGTRLTVL.

The chain couples TRBV5-4 to TRBJ2-3; no firm D call. Trimming shortened V by 4 bases and J by 4 bases, and 28 bases separated the two germline ends. The CDR3 totals 19 residues. Per germline, CDR1 SGHNT and CDR2 YYREEE (reference sequence). CDR3 in DNA: TGTGCCAGCAGCACGACGCAATGGGAAAACTTACCAAAGGCAGATACGCAGTATTTT. Translation: CASSTTQWENLPKADTQYF.

This rearrangement joins TRBV4-3 to TRBJ2-1; 9 bases line up with TRBD2. The germline V gene encodes CDR1 LGHNA and CDR2 YSLEER. With V trimmed by 4 bases and J by 4 bases, 8 bases remained unmatched. This CDR3 comprises 16 residues. As DNA, the CDR3 is TGCGCCAGCAGCCTCCTAGCGGGGAAGGAGTACAATGAGCAGTTCTTC. Translating gives CASSLLAGKEYNEQFF.

The chain joins TRBV18 to TRBJ2-6, with a tentative D call TRBD1 (5 bases). Germline CDR1 KGHSH, CDR2 LQKENI. This CDR3 region has 15 residues. V was pared by 3 bases and J by 2 bases, with 8 bases between. The CDR3 DNA is TGTGCCAGCTCACCGAGCAGGGCTGGGGCCAACGTCCTGACTTTC. This sequence encodes CASSPSRAGANVLTF.

In the case of this clone: Other nucleotide sequences from this sample produce the same CDR3. The chain combines TRBV7-2 with TRBJ2-3, with TRBD2 matching over 7 bases. The CDR3 sequence is 15 residues long. The V gene end was trimmed by 5 bases and the J gene end by 1 base; junction bases not matched to a gene: 6. Germline values: CDR1 SGHTA, CDR2 FQGNSA. The CDR3 region has the DNA TGTGCCAGCAGCCTAAGGACTAGTGGCACAGATACGCAGTATTTT. It codes for CASSLRTSGTDTQYF.

V usage is TRBV5-5 and J usage is TRBJ1-1, with D maybe TRBD1 (5 bases). Trimming cost V 2 bases and J 4 bases, with 15 bases left between them. CDR1 is SGHKS, CDR2 YYEKEE, per germline (reference sequence). The CDR3 contains 15 residues. The CDR3 nucleotides read TGTGCCAGCAGCTTTCGCGGGGACGCAGTCACTGAAGCTTTCTTT. Translated: CASSFRGDAVTEAFF. The variable domain in full, completed from reference TRBV5-5 and TRBJ1-1, reads DAGVTQSPTHLIKTRGQQVTLRCSPISGHKSVSWYQQVLGQGPQFIFQYYEKEERGRGNFPDRFSARQFPNYSSELNVNALLLGDSALYLCASSFRGDAVTEAFFGQGTRLTVV.

The chain joins TRBV28 to TRBJ1-5; no firm D call. The V gene's germline CDR1 is MDHEN and CDR2 SYDVKM. CDR3 length equals 13 residues. Trimming cost V 4 bases and J 0 bases, with 4 bases left between them. CDR3 residues: CASSYFSNQPQHF. DNA for the CDR3: TGTGCCAGCAGTTACTTTAGCAATCAGCCCCAGCATTTT.

The genes are TRBV5-1 and TRBJ2-5, with D perhaps matching TRBD1 (5 bases). CDR3 length: 15 amino acids. V was pared by 0 bases and J by 3 bases, with 12 bases between. CDR1 and CDR2 from the germline V gene are SGHRS and YFSETQ. The CDR3 loop reads CASSLGQNRKETQYF. In nucleotides, the CDR3 is TGCGCCAGCAGCTTGGGACAGAATCGGAAAGAGACCCAGTACTTC.

This clone was observed a single time. The chain uses TRBV11-3 and TRBJ2-7; the D gene is possibly TRBD1 (5 bases). CDR1 and CDR2 (germline): SGHNT, YENEEA. The length of the CDR3 is 12 residues. The ends were cut back, 5 bases at V and 7 bases at J, with 12 bases in the middle. The CDR3 here is CASSPGKEEQYF. For the CDR3, the DNA is TGTGCCAGCAGCCCAGGGAAAGAGGAGCAGTACTTC.

This chain uses TRBV19 with TRBJ2-6, with D possibly being TRBD2 (6 bases). Trimming took off 5 bases at V and 4 bases at J, with 24 bases between the two ends. The length of the CDR3 is 19 residues. Germline-derived CDR1 and CDR2 are LNHDA and SQIVND (reference sequence). The CDR3 sequence: CASSAPPGVSSSGANVLTF. The CDR3 DNA follows: TGTGCCAGTAGTGCCCCCCCGGGGGTGTCTTCTTCCGGGGCCAACGTCCTGACTTTC.

This CDR3 is CASSPRAAETYGYTF. The CDR3 DNA is TGCGCCAGCAGCCCTCGAGCGGCGGAGACGTATGGCTACACCTTC. The chain couples TRBV5-1 to TRBJ1-2; D remains unclear. This CDR3 has 15 amino acids. Per germline, CDR1 SGHRS and CDR2 YFSETQ. Trimming removed 4 bases at V and 5 bases at J, with 18 bases between.

The chain joins TRBV7-2 to TRBJ2-7, with TRBD2 matching over 11 bases. J lost 3 bases, V lost 3 bases, and 4 bases had no gene match. Germline V gene data show CDR1 as SGHTA and CDR2 as FQGNSA. The CDR3 spans 15 residues. The CDR3 protein is CASSFLAGGIYEQYF. CDR3 nucleotide sequence: TGTGCCAGCAGCTTCCTAGCGGGGGGCATCTACGAGCAGTACTTC.

DNA for the CDR3: TGTGCCAGTAGGGGACAGGGGGCTAGGGGCAATCAGCCCCAGCATTTT. Residues: CASRGQGARGNQPQHF. The chain employs TRBV19 and TRBJ1-5, with 12 bases identical to TRBD1. The length of the CDR3 is 16 residues. CDR1 is LNHDA and CDR2 is SQIVND in the germline V gene (reference sequence). Trimming took 6 bases from V and 2 from J; bases not matched to a gene: 5.